This T cell receptor (beta chain) was recorded in a study of CD4+ T cells in melanoma. The study's findings and limits: CD8+ T cell, macrophage and B cell function reportedly correlated with neoantigen-specific CD4+ T cells. In melanoma, neoantigen-specific CD4+ T cells reportedly differed in differentiation state.

With respect to this clone: Its antigen is unknown.

Data came from immunoSEQ multiplex PCR; TCRdb stores just in-frame clones and leaves some out. Of approximately 7,000 clones in the sample, about 65% are singletons; the top ten hold more than 20%. Germline loops: CDR1 SGHAT, CDR2 FQNNGV. This CDR3 is 14 amino acids long. V dropped 1 base and J dropped 9 bases, with 10 bases sitting between them. The sequence was collected from a human donor with melanoma. The chain joins TRBV11-2 to TRBJ1-6; no reliable D call. The sample consisted of cells from a culture (not recorded whether cultured in vitro). The CDR3 is CASSLGPEGSPLHF. CDR3 DNA sequence: TGTGCCAGCAGCTTAGGCCCAGAGGGTTCACCCCTCCACTTT.